This T cell receptor (beta chain) was captured in a study of T cell changes during pregnancy in multiple sclerosis. CDR3 length equals 13 residues. Per germline, CDR1 SNHLY and CDR2 FYNNEI. Trimming took 6 bases from V and 2 from J, leaving 10 bases between them. Clones were sequenced by immunoSEQ multiplex PCR, and TCRdb holds only the in-frame ones, with some missing. The table has about 59,000 clones, about 90% seen once. Sequencing used peripheral blood, obtained in the first trimester of pregnancy. This receptor was obtained from a female donor in good health, enrolled as a control in a pregnancy study. This chain links TRBV2 with TRBJ1-2; D perhaps matches TRBD1 (6 bases). This CDR3 reads CASSEDRNYGYTF. In DNA, the CDR3 is TGTGCCAGCAGCGAGGACAGAAACTATGGCTACACCTTC.